The 17 T cell receptor beta chains below come from one sample, sequenced in a study of blood T cell repertoires in COVID-19 (dated by TCRdb to 2019 to 2021). Receptor libraries were prepared by the immunoSEQ multiplex PCR assay. The clones in this table, taken by TCRdb from immuneACCESS, are in-frame only. Not every clone is retained; where verified, under half of the shortfall comes from an unresolved V gene, and the cause of the rest is unknown. A total of a few hundred thousand clones appear in this sample, roughly 91% of them only once. The ten largest clones add up to 0.9% to 1% of the sample. Sequenced material: peripheral blood. The receptors here all came from a woman aged 40 to 50 who had recovered from COVID-19.

The chain combines TRBV15 with TRBJ1-5; D perhaps matches TRBD1 (6 bases). V was clipped by 5 bases and J by 6 bases, with 17 bases between them. The CDR3 spans 15 residues. Per the germline V gene, CDR1 is LNHNV and CDR2 is YYDKDF (reference sequence). This CDR3 is CATSGAGGGGQPQHF. The CDR3 bases are TGTGCCACCAGCGGGGCGGGGGGCGGAGGTCAGCCCCAGCATTTT.

The chain joins TRBV15 to TRBJ2-1; 7 positions agree with TRBD2. The J segment lost 5 bases and the V segment lost 0 bases, leaving 4 bases of the junction unmatched. CDR1 is LNHNV, CDR2 YYDKDF, per germline (reference sequence). There are 15 residues in the CDR3. CDR3 sequence (DNA): TGTGCCACCAGCAGAGATAATGCGGGGGACAATGAGCAGTTCTTC. It specifies CATSRDNAGDNEQFF. The full variable domain, its missing parts supplied by reference TRBV15 and TRBJ2-1, is DAMVIQNPRYQVTQFGKPVTLSCSQTLNHNVMYWYQQKSSQAPKLLFHYYDKDFNNEADTPDNFQSRRPNTSFCFLDIRSPGLGDTAMYLCATSRDNAGDNEQFFGPGTRLTVL.

The table lists this clone with a count of one. The chain combines TRBV19 with TRBJ2-7, with D possibly being TRBD2 (6 bases). Trimming stripped 3 bases from V and 2 bases from J, with 17 bases between. CDR3 length equals 16 residues. The germline V gene has CDR1 LNHDA and CDR2 SQIVND (reference sequence). CDR3 protein: CASSMGPGRGAYEQYF. CDR3 coding DNA: TGTGCCAGTAGTATGGGCCCCGGGCGCGGGGCCTACGAGCAGTACTTC.

This rearrangement joins TRBV21-1 to TRBJ2-3; the tabulated D call, TRBD1, remains unverified against the DNA. TRBV21-1 is designated a pseudogene. This CDR3 is built from 19 residues. For the CDR3, the DNA is TGTGCCAGCAGCAAAGGCGGGCGGACAGTAAATTGGAGCACAGATACGCAGTATTTT. Protein product: CASSKGGRTVNWSTDTQYF.

The chain is built from TRBV7-8 and TRBJ2-7; TRBD2 matches 9 bases. Germline V gene sequence: CDR1 SGHVS, CDR2 FQNEAQ. This CDR3 comprises 16 residues. J gave up 3 bases and V 1 base, and 7 bases lay outside the gene matches. The CDR3 coding sequence is TGTGCCAGCAGCTTAGGCGGGGGGGGCCTTTACTACGAGCAGTACGTC. Its translation is CASSLGGGGLYYEQYV.

The CDR3 sequence: CASRTEGRGNQPQHF. The CDR3 DNA sequence: TGTGCCAGCAGGACAGAGGGGAGGGGCAATCAGCCCCAGCATTTT. The chain is built from TRBV6-6 and TRBJ1-5; D is possibly TRBD1 (5 bases). The CDR3 spans 15 residues. Germline V gene sequence: CDR1 MNHNY, CDR2 SVGAGI (reference sequence). V shed 6 bases and J shed 2 bases, with 14 bases lying between them.

V and J are TRBV7-9 and TRBJ2-5; D not resolved. The CDR3 is 13 amino acids. CDR1 is SEHNR and CDR2 is FQNEAQ in the germline V gene (reference sequence). Deletions cut 5 bases from V and 0 bases from J, with 7 bases between. CDR3 in amino acids: CASSVRDQETQYF. The CDR3, as DNA: TGTGCCAGCAGCGTGCGTGACCAAGAGACCCAGTACTTC.

The rearrangement joins TRBV2 to TRBJ2-5, with 13 nucleotides matching TRBD2. CDR1 SNHLY and CDR2 FYNNEI come from the germline V gene. The trim removed 1 base at V and 4 bases at J, leaving 3 bases unmatched. The CDR3 runs 16 residues. This CDR3 is CASSEVRLAGGETQYF. The CDR3 DNA reads as TGTGCCAGCAGTGAAGTGAGACTAGCGGGAGGAGAGACCCAGTACTTC. Full variable domain (outside the CDR3, taken from reference TRBV2 and TRBJ2-5): EPEVTQTPSHQVTQMGQEVILRCVPISNHLYFYWYRQILGQKVEFLVSFYNNEISEKSEIFDDQFSVERPDGSNFTLKIRSTKLEDSAMYFCASSEVRLAGGETQYFGPGTRLLVL.

The V and J genes are TRBV10-3 and TRBJ2-7; D gene unclear. V dropped 4 bases and J dropped 4 bases, with 11 bases sitting between them. Looked up from germline, CDR1 is ENHRY and CDR2 is SYGVKD. This CDR3 region has 13 residues. DNA for the CDR3: TGTGCCATCAGTGCCCCCCCCGGGTACGAGCAGTACTTC. Residues: CAISAPPGYEQYF.

V is TRBV27 and J is TRBJ1-2; 8 bases are a match to TRBD1. This CDR3 contains 14 residues. J lost 4 bases, V lost 7 bases, and 8 bases had no gene match. The V gene's germline CDR1 is MNHEY and CDR2 SMNVEV (reference sequence). The CDR3, as DNA: TGTGCCAGCACCTCAGGGGGCCTCGGCTATGGCTACACCTTC. Translation: CASTSGGLGYGYTF.

This chain connects TRBV5-1 to TRBJ2-1; 7 bases fit TRBD2. V lost 7 bases to trimming and J lost 2 bases; unmatched junction nucleotides: 9. Per the germline V gene, CDR1 is SGHRS and CDR2 is YFSETQ. The CDR3 is 15 residues long. CDR3 nucleotide sequence: TGCGCCAGCGCCGGTGGGGGAGGGGCCTACAATGAGCAGTTCTTC. Its protein product is CASAGGGGAYNEQFF.

CDR3 in DNA: TGTGCCAGCAGCTTGGGGCGTAAGCCCCAGCCCCAGCATTTT. Translating it yields CASSLGRKPQPQHF. The rearrangement uses TRBV7-2 and TRBJ1-5; a weak D match, TRBD1 (5 bases). CDR3 length equals 14 residues. V was pared by 3 bases and J by 7 bases, with 13 bases between. The germline CDR1 and CDR2 sequences are SGHTA and FQGNSA.

The chain links TRBV4-1 to TRBJ1-6; maybe TRBD1 (5 bases). CDR3 length: 18 amino acids. Trimming took off 0 bases at V and 6 bases at J, with 18 bases between the two ends. The V gene's germline CDR1 is MGHRA and CDR2 YSYEKL. CDR3: CASSQDSGAGWFNSPLHF. CDR3 sequence (DNA): TGCGCCAGCAGCCAAGATTCTGGGGCAGGCTGGTTTAATTCACCCCTCCACTTT.

The CDR3 here is CASSQDWTSGPYNEQFF. Here the CDR3 DNA reads TGCGCCAGCAGCCAAGATTGGACTAGCGGGCCCTACAATGAGCAGTTCTTC. The chain employs TRBV4-3 and TRBJ2-1; 11 bases match TRBD2. The CDR3 has 17 amino acids. The V gene end was trimmed by 0 bases and the J gene end by 2 bases; junction bases not matched to a gene: 3. Germline loops: CDR1 LGHNA, CDR2 YSLEER.

The rearrangement links TRBV11-2 to TRBJ1-1; D not resolved. V lost 2 bases and J lost 1, with 8 bases in between. Per the germline V gene, CDR1 is SGHAT and CDR2 is FQNNGV. This CDR3 spans 14 amino acids. The DNA of the CDR3 is TGTGCCAGCAGCTTAAGGCGCGGGAACACTGAAGCTTTCTTT. Amino acid sequence: CASSLRRGNTEAFF.

The rearrangement uses TRBV19 and TRBJ1-5, with D unresolved. The CDR3 extends over 14 amino acids. V was cut by 7 bases and J by 7 bases, with 17 bases left in between. Germline CDR1 reads LNHDA; CDR2 reads SQIVND (reference sequence). The CDR3: CASTQDSAYQPQHF. The CDR3 DNA is TGTGCCAGTACCCAGGACTCGGCATACCAGCCCCAGCATTTT.

The V gene is TRBV10-3, the J gene TRBJ1-2; 8 nucleotides line up with TRBD1. The CDR3 contains 16 residues. Germline V CDR1 and CDR2: ENHRY, SYGVKD. V lost 0 bases and J lost 6; bases outside the gene matches: 9. This CDR3 is CAISESGDRNQDGYTF. In nucleotides, the CDR3 is TGTGCCATCAGTGAGTCGGGGGACAGGAATCAAGATGGCTACACCTTC.